This TCR beta chain stems from a study of TIL therapy for anti-PD-1-resistant metastatic lung cancer. As to time point: pre-treatment sample, taken before nivolumab and TIL therapy. Per the germline V gene, CDR1 is MDHEN and CDR2 is SYDVKM. The CDR3 loop spans 10 amino acids. This was the immunoSEQ v3 assay. Libraries were prepared by immunoSEQ multiplex PCR; TCRdb keeps only in-frame clonotypes and omits some of them. The table has some 18,000 clones, roughly 80% seen once; the top ten hold about 2.2%. This sample comprised blood, obtained at baseline. This chain uses TRBV28 with TRBJ2-7; D not resolved. This receptor was taken from a person aged 25 to 80 with non-small cell lung cancer. This CDR3 is CATGSYEQYF. The CDR3 region has the DNA TGTGCTACCGGCTCCTACGAGCAGTACTTC.